This record looks at one T cell receptor beta chain sequence and its context. Its antigen remains unidentified. These data originate in a study of post-analysis software for immune sequencing data. CDR3 length equals 14 residues. From germline, CDR1 is SEHNR and CDR2 FQNEAQ (reference sequence). Trimming shortened V by 5 bases and J by 1 base, and 11 bases separated the two germline ends. Every TCR beta cDNA library bore unique molecular identifiers. Once roughly 0.9 to 10 million T cells were used, about half a million cDNA molecules resulted. TCRdb reanalysed the PCR reads using MiXCR and keeps one entry per CDR3 protein. The data show fewer than 850,000 distinct CDR3 sequences, more than 45% seen once. Findings and caveats of the study: In patients, five or six TRBV segments were more frequent than in controls, with TRBV5-6, TRBV5-1 and TRBV20-1 among them. Significantly decreased normalized Chao1 diversity was recorded for multiple sclerosis patients relative to controls. Batch-matched samples strongly co-clustered by F measure.

The receptor comes from a girl aged 10 to 17 with multiple sclerosis. This chain joins TRBV7-9 and TRBJ1-1; D remains ambiguous. Material: blood. The CDR3 loop is CASSRVTENTEAFF. The CDR3 DNA sequence: TGTGCCAGCAGCCGAGTGACTGAGAACACTGAAGCTTTCTTT.